The 18 T cell receptor beta chains reported below all come from one sample, sequenced in a study of CD8 T cells in ankylosing spondylitis. These TCRs are of unknown antigen specificity. One entry per CDR3 protein, called by TCRdb with MiXCR from the 5' RACE reads. The table shows about 750,000 distinct CDR3 sequences, with around a fifth occurring only once. Study findings and constraints: A TCR beta motif of under 10 highly homologous variants seemed to mark ankylosing spondylitis blood.

The sequenced sample consisted of blood, either unsorted or a sorted T cell fraction (not recorded which). The receptors were sampled from a male donor with ankylosing spondylitis.

The genes are TRBV4-3 and TRBJ2-2; 12 bases align to TRBD2. This CDR3 is 18 amino acids long. CDR1 and CDR2 (germline): LGHNA, YSLEER. J was trimmed by 4 bases and V by 0 bases; bases with no gene match: 6. The CDR3 reads CASSQDGTSGRVTGELFF. CDR3 DNA: TGCGCCAGCAGCCAAGACGGGACTAGCGGGCGAGTCACCGGGGAGCTGTTTTTT.

This clonotype was detected only a few times. The chain links TRBV29-1 to TRBJ2-1; 11 bases match TRBD2. The V gene's germline CDR1 is SQVTM and CDR2 ANQGSEA. CDR3 length: 14 residues. V lost 6 bases and J lost 5; bases outside the gene matches: 6. The chain's CDR3 is CSVLGLAGDNEQFF. The CDR3 coding sequence is TGCAGCGTATTAGGACTAGCGGGTGACAATGAGCAGTTCTTC.

The rearrangement links TRBV28 to TRBJ2-1; TRBD2 agrees at 7 bases. The germline V gene has CDR1 MDHEN and CDR2 SYDVKM. The junction had 9 bases not matched to a gene; V was cut back by 5 bases and J by 2 bases. This CDR3 region has 16 residues. DNA for the CDR3: TGTGCCAGCAGTCCCCAAGCGGGATCTGCCTACAATGAGCAGTTCTTC. Translation gives CASSPQAGSAYNEQFF.

A few counts support this clonotype. The genes are TRBV4-2 and TRBJ2-7; 9 bases align to TRBD1. Germline V gives CDR1 LGHNA, CDR2 YNFKEQ. This CDR3 spans 17 amino acids. The junction had 11 bases not matched to a gene; V was cut back by 3 bases and J by 2 bases. CDR3 DNA: TGTGCCAGCAGCCACTTCCCTGGACAGGGGTCGACCTACGAGCAGTACTTC. The encoded protein is CASSHFPGQGSTYEQYF.

This clonotype has just a few counts. The chain uses TRBV6-6 and TRBJ2-7; D is unclear. The length of the CDR3 is 12 residues. Trimming cost V 7 bases and J 7 bases, with 14 bases left between them. The germline gives CDR1 MNHNY, CDR2 SVGAGI (reference sequence). This chain's CDR3 is CASTYGSLEQYF. CDR3 DNA: TGTGCCAGCACTTATGGCAGCCTTGAGCAGTACTTC.

This chain connects TRBV5-4 to TRBJ2-2; TRBD2 agrees at 8 bases. Germline CDR1 and CDR2: SGHNT and YYREEE (reference sequence). The CDR3 consists of 15 residues. The J segment lost 2 bases and the V segment lost 4 bases, leaving 4 bases of the junction unmatched. The DNA for the CDR3 is TGTGCCAGCAGCCCCAGCGGGAGTAACACCGGGGAGCTGTTTTTT. Residues: CASSPSGSNTGELFF.

At least ten counts were recorded for this clonotype. This sequence joins TRBV7-8 and TRBJ2-2, with unresolved D. The CDR3 is 13 amino acids. CDR1 and CDR2 from the germline V gene are SGHVS and FQNEAQ. Trimming shortened V by 5 bases and J by 0 bases, and 4 bases separated the two germline ends. The DNA of the CDR3 is TGTGCCAGCAGCCGATCGAACACCGGGGAGCTGTTTTTT. Its translation: CASSRSNTGELFF.

This CDR3 is CASTPEGAGAYTGELFF. In DNA form, the CDR3 reads TGTGCCAGCACCCCCGAGGGAGCGGGGGCCTACACCGGGGAGCTGTTTTTT. This chain links TRBV12-3 or TRBV12-4 with TRBJ2-2; 8 bases are shared with TRBD2. After removal of 7 bases from V and 3 bases from J, the junction contained 13 bases not matched to a gene. The CDR3 sequence is 17 residues long.

V usage is TRBV7-2 and J usage is TRBJ2-1; D assignment may be TRBD1 or TRBD2 (6 bases each). From germline, CDR1 is SGHTA and CDR2 FQGNSA. V lost 5 bases, J lost 9 bases, and 17 bases lay in between. This CDR3 region has 14 residues. The CDR3 coding sequence is TGTGCCAGCAGCCTTGAGGGGGGAAGCGGTGAGCAGTTCTTC. Protein sequence: CASSLEGGSGEQFF.

The sample holds a few counts of this clonotype. This chain connects TRBV5-4 to TRBJ1-2; TRBD1 is a possible D gene (6 bases). Germline CDR1 reads SGHNT; CDR2 reads YYREEE (reference sequence). CDR3 length: 16 residues. V lost 5 bases and J lost 0, with 17 bases in between. CDR3 amino acids: CASSSDSGPANYGYTF. CDR3 bases: TGTGCCAGCAGTTCGGACAGCGGCCCTGCTAACTATGGCTACACCTTC.

The V and J genes are TRBV20-1 and TRBJ2-2; the D is unclear. Germline CDR1 is DFQATT and CDR2 is SNEGSKA (reference sequence). The CDR3 runs 13 residues. V was pared by 5 bases and J by 1 base, with 8 bases between. CDR3 amino acids: CSASPMNTGELFF. CDR3 DNA sequence: TGCAGTGCTTCTCCTATGAACACCGGGGAGCTGTTTTTT.

The rearrangement links TRBV5-1 to TRBJ2-7, with 11 bases identical to TRBD2. After removal of 4 bases from V and 4 bases from J, the junction contained 7 bases not matched to a gene. The CDR3 sequence is 15 residues long. Germline values: CDR1 SGHRS, CDR2 YFSETQ. The CDR3 coding sequence is TGCGCCAGCAGCGCGACTAGCGGGATCCAATACGAGCAGTACTTC. It encodes CASSATSGIQYEQYF.

V is TRBV11-2 and J is TRBJ1-4, with D unresolved. The CDR3 totals 16 residues. Trimming left V 1 base short and J 1 base short, with 10 bases between. Germline V gives CDR1 SGHAT, CDR2 FQNNGV. CDR3 sequence (DNA): TGTGCCAGCAGCTTAGCTGGGGAGGGAACTAATGAAAAACTGTTTTTT. It yields the protein CASSLAGEGTNEKLFF.

This chain uses TRBV5-1 with TRBJ2-5; 7 bases are shared with TRBD2. This CDR3 has 14 amino acids. J gave up 4 bases and V 4 bases, and 7 bases lay outside the gene matches. CDR1 and CDR2 (germline): SGHRS, YFSETQ. The CDR3 region has the DNA TGCGCCAGCAGCCCGTCGGGGGGAGGAGAGACCCAGTACTTC. Its translation: CASSPSGGGETQYF. Combining the CDR3 with reference TRBV5-1 and TRBJ2-5 gives the whole variable domain KAGVTQTPRYLIKTRGQQVTLSCSPISGHRSVSWYQQTPGQGLQFLFEYFSETQRNKGNFPGRFSGRQFSNSRSEMNVSTLELGDSALYLCASSPSGGGETQYFGPGTRLLVL.

This clonotype was found many times. The chain links TRBV12-3 or TRBV12-4 to TRBJ1-4; D ambiguous. V was clipped by 2 bases and J by 4 bases, with 5 bases between them. The CDR3 is made up of 13 amino acids. CDR3 loop: CASSLRSNEKLFF. CDR3 nucleotides: TGTGCCAGCAGTTTAAGGAGTAATGAAAAACTGTTTTTT.

The chain couples TRBV4-1 to TRBJ1-4; 12 bases align to TRBD1. This CDR3 is built from 15 residues. Germline values: CDR1 MGHRA, CDR2 YSYEKL. V lost 7 bases and J lost 7; bases outside the gene matches: 7. The CDR3 here is CASTQAGQGAEKLFF. CDR3 DNA sequence: TGCGCCAGCACACAGGCGGGACAGGGGGCTGAAAAACTGTTTTTT.

V usage is TRBV20-1 and J usage is TRBJ2-7, with a weak D call TRBD1 (5 bases). This CDR3 has 13 residues. CDR1 and CDR2 (germline): DFQATT, SNEGSKA (reference sequence). V was pared by 6 bases and J by 7 bases, with 19 bases between. This CDR3 is CSANPRLGAEQYF. The DNA for the CDR3 is TGCAGTGCCAACCCTCGACTTGGGGCGGAGCAGTACTTC.

This clonotype was seen a few times. This rearrangement joins TRBV12-3 or TRBV12-4 to TRBJ2-3, with D maybe TRBD2 (7 bases). CDR3 length: 14 amino acids. V gave up 5 bases and J gave up 4 bases, with 13 bases separating them. The CDR3 bases are TGTGCCAGCAGTCCTCTAGGGGGGGCAGATACGCAGTATTTT. Translated, it gives CASSPLGGADTQYF.